Listed below are T cell receptor beta chains from one sample, sequenced in a study of T cell clonotyping in hematopoietic cell transplantation. Clones were read by immunoSEQ multiplex PCR, and TCRdb kept only the in-frame ones, dropping some. Counted here are 17,000 or so clones, 71% occurring once; the ten biggest clones make up 8% to 10%. Sequenced material: peripheral blood mononuclear cells. The receptors here all came from a woman in her sixties in good health. Some clones in this sample may be carry-over from other donors' samples. The CDR3 runs from the conserved cysteine through the conserved F or W. The D gene is left open where the match is weak. A clone size is listed for some rows: how often the clone was seen (once, few, many), or a class if it is expanded.

D: -
J: TRBJ2-6
size: -
V: TRBV4-1
DNA: TGCGCCAGCAGCCAAGCAGCGGGCGCTGGGGCCAACGTCCTGACTTTC
CDR3: CASSQAAGAGANVLTF

D: TRBD1
J: TRBJ1-2
size: few
V: TRBV14
DNA: TGTGCCAGCAGCCAAGGACAGGGCTTCGGAGGCTACACCTTC
CDR3: CASSQGQGFGGYTF

D: -
J: TRBJ1-2
size: -
V: TRBV6-5
DNA: TGTGCCAGCACCGAAAGCAGGGACGGCTATGGCTACACCTTC
CDR3: CASTESRDGYGYTF

D: -
J: TRBJ1-2
size: -
V: TRBV28
DNA: TGTGCCAGCAGTACTACAGGGTTCTATGGCTACACCTTC
CDR3: CASSTTGFYGYTF

D: TRBD2
J: TRBJ2-5
size: -
V: TRBV25-1
DNA: TGTGCCAGCAGTGATGTGAGGGGACTAGGGGAGACCCAGTACTTC
CDR3: CASSDVRGLGETQYF

D: -
J: TRBJ1-1
size: -
V: TRBV4-1
DNA: TGCGCCAGCAGCCAAGTACAGGGAGACACTGAAGCTTTCTTT
CDR3: CASSQVQGDTEAFF

D: -
J: TRBJ2-1
size: -
V: TRBV30
DNA: TGTGCCTGGAGAGGCGGGAACTACAATGAGCAGTTCTTC
CDR3: CAWRGGNYNEQFF

D: -
J: TRBJ1-2
size: once
V: TRBV30
DNA: TGTGCCTGGACCGTCGGAGGGAACTATGGCTACACCTTC
CDR3: CAWTVGGNYGYTF

D: -
J: TRBJ1-1
size: -
V: TRBV15
DNA: TGTGCCACCAGCAGAGATTCCCTGGGGCGTACTGAAGCTTTCTTT
CDR3: CATSRDSLGRTEAFF

D: TRBD1
J: TRBJ1-1
size: -
V: TRBV30
DNA: TGTGCCTGGAACCGACAGGGAGGGATCACTGAAGCTTTCTTT
CDR3: CAWNRQGGITEAFF

D: -
J: TRBJ1-5
size: -
V: TRBV5-1
DNA: TGCGCCAGCAGCTCTGACGGTAGCAATCAGCCCCAGCATTTT
CDR3: CASSSDGSNQPQHF

D: -
J: TRBJ2-5
size: -
V: TRBV28
DNA: TGTGCCAGCACCGCGGGACAGATCGGAGAGACCCAGTACTTC
CDR3: CASTAGQIGETQYF

D: -
J: TRBJ2-5
size: once
V: TRBV30
DNA: TGTGCCTGGAGCGCCGGGACGCGGGAGACCCAGTACTTC
CDR3: CAWSAGTRETQYF

D: -
J: TRBJ1-1
size: -
V: TRBV28
DNA: TGTGCCAGCAGTCCCCCGGGACGGACGAACACTGAAGCTTTCTTT
CDR3: CASSPPGRTNTEAFF

D: -
J: TRBJ1-5
size: few
V: TRBV4-2
DNA: TGTGCCAGCAGCCAAGAGGGGGTGGCAGGGAATCAGCCCCAGCATTTT
CDR3: CASSQEGVAGNQPQHF

D: -
J: TRBJ2-5
size: -
V: TRBV5-6
DNA: TGTGCCAGCAGCCCCCGACAGCGGGAGACCCAGTACTTC
CDR3: CASSPRQRETQYF

D: -
J: TRBJ2-7
size: -
V: TRBV5-1
DNA: TGCGCCAGCACTATTGGAGGCTCCTACGAGCAGTACTTC
CDR3: CASTIGGSYEQYF

D: -
J: TRBJ2-5
size: few
V: TRBV30
DNA: TGTGCCTGGGGTCCGCGGGGAGAGACCCAGTACTTC
CDR3: CAWGPRGETQYF

D: TRBD1
J: TRBJ2-7
size: -
V: TRBV19
DNA: TGTGCCAGTAGAGGGACAGGCGATACTACCTACGAGCAGTACTTC
CDR3: CASRGTGDTTYEQYF

D: -
J: TRBJ1-3
size: -
V: TRBV2
DNA: TGTGCCAGCAGTGACTCGGTCCTCGGTGGCTCTGGAAACACCATATATTTT
CDR3: CASSDSVLGGSGNTIYF

D: -
J: TRBJ1-2
size: -
V: TRBV6-5
DNA: TGTGCCAGCAGTTACTCGGGGGGTGTGAGAGGCTACACCTTC
CDR3: CASSYSGGVRGYTF

D: -
J: TRBJ1-2
size: -
V: TRBV7-2
DNA: TGTGCCAGCAGCACGGGCCGAAACTATGGCTACACCTTC
CDR3: CASSTGRNYGYTF

D: -
J: TRBJ1-1
size: large
V: TRBV27
DNA: TGTGCCAGCAGTGTCTACATGAACACTGAAGCTTTCTTT
CDR3: CASSVYMNTEAFF

D: -
J: TRBJ1-2
size: -
V: TRBV28
DNA: TGTGCCAGCAGTTTAGTCCAGGCAGGGGGCTACACCTTC
CDR3: CASSLVQAGGYTF

D: -
J: TRBJ1-2
size: few
V: TRBV6-5
DNA: TGTGCCAGTGTTGGTCCCTATGGCTACACCTTC
CDR3: CASVGPYGYTF

D: -
J: TRBJ2-7
size: -
V: TRBV7-7
DNA: TGTGCTAGCAGCACCCAGCAGGGGCTCGGAAAGCAGTACTTC
CDR3: CASSTQQGLGKQYF

D: -
J: TRBJ1-1
size: -
V: TRBV15
DNA: TGTGCCACCAGCAAAACCCAGGGGAACACTGAAGCTTTCTTT
CDR3: CATSKTQGNTEAFF

D: -
J: TRBJ1-2
size: -
V: TRBV6-5
DNA: TGTGCCAGCCACGCGGGGGGGGGCCACTATGGCTACACCTTC
CDR3: CASHAGGGHYGYTF

D: -
J: TRBJ1-1
size: -
V: TRBV19
DNA: TGTGCCAGTAGTATTTCCCCCGAGGATGGGGCTTTCTTT
CDR3: CASSISPEDGAFF

D: TRBD1
J: TRBJ2-1
size: -
V: TRBV7-9
DNA: TGTGCCAGCAGCTCCGGCGGGACAGGTAATGAGCAGTTCTTC
CDR3: CASSSGGTGNEQFF

D: TRBD1
J: TRBJ1-2
size: -
V: TRBV7-2
DNA: TGTGCCAGCAGCACCTCCGGGACAGGGGACTATGGCTACACCTTC
CDR3: CASSTSGTGDYGYTF

D: -
J: TRBJ2-3
size: -
V: TRBV7-3
DNA: TGTGCCAGCAGCTTAATGGTCAGGGGGGACGATACGCAGTATTTT
CDR3: CASSLMVRGDDTQYF